These T cell receptor beta chains were read from a single sample in a study of blood T cell repertoires in COVID-19. TCRdb's copy holds only in-frame clones and misses some; the assay was immunoSEQ multiplex PCR. The repertoire holds 200,000 to 300,000 clones, 88% seen once, with 0.8% in the top ten. The sequenced sample consisted of peripheral blood. The receptors shown here come from a woman between 25 and 40 years old with acute or convalescent COVID-19. CDR3s include the opening cysteine and the closing phenylalanine or tryptophan. D genes are given only for firm matches. The size entry is marked missing in some rows and otherwise reads once, few, many or a size class.

size | J | V | D | DNA | CDR3
- | TRBJ2-1 | TRBV19 | - | TGTGCCAGTAGTATTGTGGGAGGGGGGTTAGTGCAGTTCTTC | CASSIVGGGLVQFF
- | TRBJ2-1 | TRBV4-1 | - | TGCGCCAGCAGCCAAGACCCGTTGGGGCACTCCTACAATGAGCAGTTCTTC | CASSQDPLGHSYNEQFF
once | TRBJ2-2 | TRBV14 | - | TGTGCCAGCAGCCCACTTAACACCGGGGAGCTGTTTTTT | CASSPLNTGELFF
once | TRBJ2-1 | TRBV21-1 | - | TGTGCCAGCAGCAAAGGGGGAGTGGACAGTCTAGGCCGGGAGGTATGTGAGCAGTTCTTC | CASSKGGVDSLGREVCEQFF
- | TRBJ2-3 | TRBV24-1 | TRBD1 | TGTGCCACCAGTGATTTCGGACAGGGAGTCGATACGCAGTATTTT | CATSDFGQGVDTQYF
once | TRBJ2-3 | TRBV6-5 | - | TGTGCCAGCAGTTACACTACTACAACAGATACGCAGTATTTT | CASSYTTTTDTQYF
- | TRBJ2-2 | TRBV2 | - | TGTGCCAGCAGTGGGGAACAGGTCCCAACCGGGGAGCTGTTTTTT | CASSGEQVPTGELFF
- | TRBJ2-3 | TRBV11-3 | TRBD2 | TGTGCCAGCAGCCCACAGGGACTAGCGACCACAGATACGCAGTATTTT | CASSPQGLATTDTQYF
- | TRBJ1-4 | TRBV7-9 | - | TGTGCCAGCAGCTCGGGACATAGAGCCGATGAAAAACTGTTTTTT | CASSSGHRADEKLFF
- | TRBJ2-1 | TRBV27 | - | TGTGCCAGCAGTTTATCACGACAGGCTAGCTCCTACAATGAGCAGTTCTTC | CASSLSRQASSYNEQFF
- | TRBJ2-7 | TRBV13 | TRBD1 | TGTGCCAGCAGCTTGGGACAGGGGGTCGAGCAGTACTTC | CASSLGQGVEQYF
- | TRBJ1-3 | TRBV6-5 | TRBD1 | TGTGCCAGCAGAGCTACAGGGGGCTCTGGAAACACCATATATTTT | CASRATGGSGNTIYF
- | TRBJ2-7 | TRBV27 | - | TGTGCCAGCACTAGAAGGGGTCCCGCCTACGAGCAGTACTTC | CASTRRGPAYEQYF
- | TRBJ1-1 | TRBV7-3 | TRBD1 | TGTGCCAGCAGCCACCGACAGGGGGCGGCTTTCTTT | CASSHRQGAAFF
- | TRBJ1-2 | TRBV7-9 | - | TGTGCCAGCAGCTTAGCGGGCCAGGGGATAAATGGCTACACCTTC | CASSLAGQGINGYTF
- | TRBJ2-7 | TRBV25-1 | - | TGTGCCAGCAGTGAATGGGGGCGGTACGAGCAGTACTTC | CASSEWGRYEQYF
once | TRBJ2-7 | TRBV29-1 | - | TGCAGCGTTGAAGGGCCAGCCTACGAGCAGTACTTC | CSVEGPAYEQYF
- | TRBJ2-4 | TRBV5-1 | TRBD2 | TGCGCCAGCAGCGTGGGCCCGGGACTAGCGATTAGGGAAAACATTCAGTACTTC | CASSVGPGLAIRENIQYF
- | TRBJ1-1 | TRBV5-1 | - | TGCGCCAGCAGCTTGGTGGCTCCGGGCACTGAAGCTTTCTTT | CASSLVAPGTEAFF
- | TRBJ1-1 | TRBV7-9 | TRBD1 | TGTGCCAGCAGCCCTGAAGGGGGCGCGACCACTGAAGCTTTCTTT | CASSPEGGATTEAFF
- | TRBJ1-3 | TRBV7-6 | TRBD1 | TGTGCCACCACAGGGGGCTCTGGAAACACCATATATTTT | CATTGGSGNTIYF
- | TRBJ1-2 | TRBV18 | - | TGTGCCAGCTCACCCGCAGGGGCTCCGGCTAACTATGGCTACACCTTC | CASSPAGAPANYGYTF
- | TRBJ2-3 | TRBV6-4 | TRBD2 | TGTGCCAGCAGTGACGGCTCTAGCGGAACAGATACGCAGTATTTT | CASSDGSSGTDTQYF
- | TRBJ2-1 | TRBV19 | TRBD2 | TGTGCCAGTAGTATCATGTCCTTAGCGGGAGGGTACAATGAGCAGTTCTTC | CASSIMSLAGGYNEQFF
- | TRBJ2-2 | TRBV6-2/TRBV6-3 | - | TGTGCCAGCAGTCCCTTTTTCAGGACAACGAACACCGGGGAGCTGTTTTTT | CASSPFFRTTNTGELFF
- | TRBJ2-7 | TRBV7-8 | - | TGTGCCAGCAGCTTAGGGCACTCCTACGAGCAGTACTTC | CASSLGHSYEQYF
- | TRBJ1-4 | TRBV18 | - | TGTGCCAGCTCACCGGGCAGGGCGACGGAAAAACTGTTTTTT | CASSPGRATEKLFF
- | TRBJ2-7 | TRBV25-1 | TRBD1 | TGTGCCAGCAGTGCGGGACAGGGCTACGAGCAGTACTTC | CASSAGQGYEQYF
- | TRBJ1-1 | TRBV25-1 | TRBD1 | TGTGCCAGCAGTGGCCGGGACAGCCGACTAATGAACACTGAAGCTTTCTTT | CASSGRDSRLMNTEAFF
- | TRBJ2-7 | TRBV9 | TRBD1 | TGTGCCAGCAGCCCGGGACAGGGGAGGGGCGAGCAGTACTTC | CASSPGQGRGEQYF
once | TRBJ2-5 | TRBV7-8 | TRBD2 | TGTGCCAGCAGGAATGGAGGCGCGGGGGGAGAGACCCAGTACTTC | CASRNGGAGGETQYF
once | TRBJ2-7 | TRBV7-4 | - | TGTGCCAGCAGCTTACCCGACTCTTGGAGACAGTACTTC | CASSLPDSWRQYF
- | TRBJ2-1 | TRBV6-5 | TRBD1 | TGTGCCAGCAGTTCCCAGACAGGGCTTAATGAGCAGTTCTTC | CASSSQTGLNEQFF
- | TRBJ2-7 | TRBV19 | - | TGTGCCAGTAAGCCCGGGGGGCCGTCCTACGAGCAGTACTTC | CASKPGGPSYEQYF
- | TRBJ2-7 | TRBV6-1 | - | TGTGCCAGCAGTGAAGCGACTCAGGGGACCTACGAGCAGTACTTC | CASSEATQGTYEQYF
- | TRBJ2-1 | TRBV27 | TRBD2 | TGTGCCAGCACCGCGTTTTGGGCTAGCGGAGACAATGAGCAGTTCTTC | CASTAFWASGDNEQFF
- | TRBJ2-1 | TRBV2 | TRBD2 | TGTGCCAGCATCCCTCTAGCGGGAGGGAACAATGAGCAGTTCTTC | CASIPLAGGNNEQFF
- | TRBJ2-7 | TRBV5-4 | - | TGTGCCAGCAGCTTGGGTGGCACCAATTACGAGCAGTACTTC | CASSLGGTNYEQYF
- | TRBJ1-3 | TRBV19 | - | TGTGCCAGTAGTCTAGACGCCACAGTCAACACCATATATTTT | CASSLDATVNTIYF
- | TRBJ2-7 | TRBV7-2 | TRBD2 | TGTGCCAGCAGCTTCACCGGGACTAGCGGGAGTTTGGACGAGCAGTACTTC | CASSFTGTSGSLDEQYF
few | TRBJ2-1 | TRBV19 | - | TGTGCCAGTAGGCCCTATATTAAAGACTCCTACAATGAGCAGTTCTTC | CASRPYIKDSYNEQFF
- | TRBJ1-4 | TRBV5-1 | TRBD1 | TGCGCCAGCAGCCCGAACAGGGGGCCTAATGAAAAACTGTTTTTT | CASSPNRGPNEKLFF
- | TRBJ1-2 | TRBV6-2/TRBV6-3 | - | TGTGCCAGCAGTTACCAGAGACAAGAACGGTACACCTTC | CASSYQRQERYTF
- | TRBJ2-7 | TRBV6-2/TRBV6-3 | - | TGTGCCAGCAGTTACGTCAGGGCCGGCGAGCAGTACTTC | CASSYVRAGEQYF
once | TRBJ1-5 | TRBV15 | - | TGTGCCACCAGCAGAGACAGGGTTAGCAATCAGCCCCAGCATTTT | CATSRDRVSNQPQHF
- | TRBJ2-1 | TRBV7-2 | - | TGTGCCAGCAGCCGCGGCTTATCCTACAATGAGCAGTTCTTC | CASSRGLSYNEQFF
once | TRBJ1-6 | TRBV11-3 | - | TGTGCCAGCAGCTTAGACGGGAATTCACCCCTCCACTTT | CASSLDGNSPLHF
- | TRBJ2-2 | TRBV6-5 | TRBD1 | TGTGCCAGCATTGGACAGGGGACCGGGGAGCTGTTTTTT | CASIGQGTGELFF
once | TRBJ2-3 | TRBV30 | TRBD2 | TGTGCCTGGAGTCCAGGCGGGGCTAGCGGGATTCAAGATACGCAGTATTTT | CAWSPGGASGIQDTQYF
- | TRBJ2-7 | TRBV7-8 | TRBD2 | TGTGCCAGCAGCTTTCGGGGGGTTCGGTCCTACGAGCAGTACTTC | CASSFRGVRSYEQYF
- | TRBJ1-2 | TRBV30 | - | TGTGCCTGGAGTGTTCCGGGAGGTGGCTACACCTTC | CAWSVPGGGYTF
- | TRBJ2-6 | TRBV10-3 | - | TGTGCCATCAGTGGCGAGAACTCTGGGGCCAACGTCCTGACTTTC | CAISGENSGANVLTF
few | TRBJ1-2 | TRBV30 | TRBD1 | TGTGCCTGCCCCAGTTGGGGACAGGGGGGTAACTATGGCTACACCTTC | CACPSWGQGGNYGYTF
few | TRBJ2-1 | TRBV6-4 | TRBD2 | TGTGCCAGCAGCTACAATGGGAGGGCTAACAATGAGCAGTTCTTC | CASSYNGRANNEQFF
- | TRBJ1-3 | TRBV6-5 | - | TGTGCCAGCAGTCTAGTAAGCTCTGGAAACACCATATATTTT | CASSLVSSGNTIYF